This TCR beta chain came from a study of CD8 T cells in ankylosing spondylitis. Study outcomes and limitations: Reported data indicate significant enrichment of disease-linked clones within matched ankylosing spondylitis synovial fluid. Roughly 8 highly homologous variants formed a TCR beta motif that appeared characteristic of ankylosing spondylitis blood.

On this clonotype: Antigen specificity is unknown.

Libraries of TCR beta came from quantitative 5'-RACE with molecular barcodes. MiXCR, run by TCRdb on the 5' RACE reads, gives a single entry per CDR3 protein. The sample consists of 750,000 to 850,000 distinct CDR3 sequences, approximately 10% of them appearing once. This CDR3 contains 16 residues. The germline CDR1 and CDR2 sequences are SGHVS and FQNEAQ. V lost 5 bases to trimming and J lost 2 bases, with 19 bases between them. This sequence was found in a male donor with ankylosing spondylitis. Sequenced: blood, either unsorted or a sorted T cell fraction (not recorded which). The rearrangement links TRBV7-8 to TRBJ2-7; D is unresolved. The DNA of the CDR3 is TGTGCCAGCAGCCCGAAAGGGATTCCCGGTCCCTACGAGCAGTACTTC. Translation: CASSPKGIPGPYEQYF.